Sequencing of this T cell receptor (beta chain) was carried out in a study of blood T cell repertoires in COVID-19. In the source study's methods: Nucleated cell counts were estimated from reference gene primer amplification. Clones were sequenced by immunoSEQ multiplex PCR, and TCRdb holds only the in-frame ones, with some missing. That table gives V, J and clone size, and the DNA gave D and trimming. The table records about 250,000 clones, about 85% of them present only once. The junction had 8 bases not matched to a gene; V was cut back by 4 bases and J by 6 bases. Germline values: CDR1 SGHTA, CDR2 FQGNSA. The CDR3 runs to 16 residues.

The TCR sequence derives from a man aged 18-30 years with active or convalescent COVID-19. Sequenced input: peripheral blood. The V gene is TRBV7-2, the J gene TRBJ2-7, with 14 bases lining up with TRBD2. The CDR3 DNA follows: TGTGCCAGCAGCTCACAAGGGACTAGCGGGAGCCGCGAGCAGTACTTC. Residues: CASSSQGTSGSREQYF. The variable domain in full, with the rest retrieved from reference TRBV7-2 and TRBJ2-7, is GAGVSQSPSNKVTEKGKDVELRCDPISGHTALYWYRQSLGQGLEFLIYFQGNSAPDKSGLPSDRFSAERTGGSVSTLTIQRTQQEDSAVYLCASSSQGTSGSREQYFGPGTRLTVT.